This entry describes one T cell receptor (beta chain). Per germline, CDR1 SGHAT and CDR2 FQNNGV. CDR3 length: 14 amino acids. The V and J ends lost 5 bases and 5 bases, in that order; junction bases with no gene match: 5. Per the authors' pipeline: Researchers report that nucleated cell counts were estimated from reference gene primer amplification. Sequencing used immunoSEQ multiplex PCR; TCRdb keeps in-frame clones, though not all of them. Clone size and the V and J calls come from that table; the DNA yielded D and trimming. The repertoire holds 150,000 to 190,000 clones, with 76% as singletons. These data belong to a study of blood T cell repertoires in COVID-19. Study summary: T cells, B-cell-depleted T cells, or PBMCs provided the cDNA or gDNA that served as material.

The chain couples TRBV11-2 to TRBJ2-5, with TRBD2 identical over 10 bases. The clonotype was recovered from an elderly woman with acute or convalescent COVID-19. The specimen was peripheral blood. CDR3 in DNA: TGTGCCAGCAGCCCCCCGGGACTAGCGGAGACCCAGTACTTC. It specifies CASSPPGLAETQYF.